Given below is one TCR beta chain in context. Its antigen is not known. It was cDNA, reverse transcribed from extracted RNA, that served as the sequencing template. The protocol was immunoSEQ multiplex PCR, while the TCRdb copy is restricted to in-frame clones and leaves out a portion. The sample lists 150,000 to 200,000 clones, approximately 56% occurring once. The sample belongs to a study of CD8+ T cells in alopecia areata. Peripheral blood samples and lesional scalp punch biopsies were obtained from alopecia areata patients. PBMCs served as the source from which CD4+ and CD8+ T cells were sorted. General observations from the study: Affected scalp, especially in alopecia totalis/universalis, had a higher clonality than normal scalp did.

The V end was cut by 2 bases, the J end by 3 bases, with 7 bases between. CDR1 and CDR2 from the germline V gene are SEHNR and FQNEAQ (reference sequence). The CDR3 spans 13 residues. The sequenced sample was CD4+ T cells sorted from blood, obtained at week 0. The chain links TRBV7-9 to TRBJ1-2; unclear D gene. This sequence was found in a human donor with alopecia areata. The CDR3 here is CASSLRVDYGYTF. CDR3 nucleotide sequence: TGTGCCAGCAGCTTACGGGTCGACTATGGCTACACCTTC.